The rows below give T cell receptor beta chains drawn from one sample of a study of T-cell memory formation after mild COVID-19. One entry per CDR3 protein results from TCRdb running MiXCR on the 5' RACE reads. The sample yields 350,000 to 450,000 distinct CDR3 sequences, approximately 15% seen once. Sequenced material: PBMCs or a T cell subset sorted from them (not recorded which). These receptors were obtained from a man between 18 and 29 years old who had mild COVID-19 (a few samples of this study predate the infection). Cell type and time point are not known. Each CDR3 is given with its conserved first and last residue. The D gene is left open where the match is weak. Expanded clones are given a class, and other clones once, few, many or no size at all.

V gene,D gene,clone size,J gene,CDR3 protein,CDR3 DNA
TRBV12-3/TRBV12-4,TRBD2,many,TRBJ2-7,CASSPSSGGNPYEQYF,TGTGCCAGCAGTCCCTCTAGCGGGGGCAATCCCTACGAGCAGTACTTC
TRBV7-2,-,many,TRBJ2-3,CASSLRGGTDTQYF,TGTGCCAGCAGCTTAAGAGGGGGCACAGATACGCAGTATTTT
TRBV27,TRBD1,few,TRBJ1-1,CASRLQGGSEAFF,TGTGCCAGCAGACTACAGGGGGGGTCAGAAGCTTTCTTT
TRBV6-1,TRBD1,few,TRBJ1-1,CASSRTGPKTEAFF,TGTGCCAGCAGTAGGACAGGGCCGAAAACTGAAGCTTTCTTT
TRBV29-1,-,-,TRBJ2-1,CSVPDRGTSRGSWNNEQFF,TGCAGCGTCCCCGACCGCGGGACCAGTCGGGGGAGTTGGAACAATGAGCAGTTCTTC
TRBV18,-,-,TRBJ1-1,CASSPREGAFF,TGTGCCAGCTCACCCAGGGAGGGGGCTTTCTTT
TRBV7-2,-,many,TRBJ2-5,CASSLSWVGETQYF,TGTGCCAGCAGCTTATCATGGGTTGGGGAGACCCAGTACTTC
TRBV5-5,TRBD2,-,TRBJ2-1,CASSFPTGGTYNEQFF,TGTGCCAGCAGCTTTCCGACGGGGGGAACCTACAATGAGCAGTTCTTC
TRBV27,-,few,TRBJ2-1,CASSLEGAGEQFF,TGTGCCAGCAGTTTGGAGGGGGCAGGTGAGCAGTTCTTC
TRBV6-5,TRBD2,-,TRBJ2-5,CASSPQRTSGVQETQYF,TGTGCCAGCAGCCCCCAACGGACTAGCGGGGTCCAAGAGACCCAGTACTTC
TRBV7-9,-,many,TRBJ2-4,CASSPKAGGNIQYF,TGTGCCAGCAGCCCCAAGGCCGGTGGAAACATTCAGTACTTC
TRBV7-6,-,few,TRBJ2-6,CASSLPGGNGANVLTF,TGTGCCAGCAGCTTACCAGGGGGGAACGGGGCCAACGTCCTGACTTTC
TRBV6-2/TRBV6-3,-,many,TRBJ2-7,CASKVFPGPYEQYF,TGTGCCAGCAAAGTTTTTCCGGGACCATACGAGCAGTACTTC
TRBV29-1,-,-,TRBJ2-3,CSVRGGATDTQYF,TGCAGCGTTCGTGGCGGGGCCACAGATACGCAGTATTTT
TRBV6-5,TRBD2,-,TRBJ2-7,CASSPSGAAYEQYF,TGTGCCAGCAGTCCTAGCGGGGCGGCCTACGAGCAGTACTTC
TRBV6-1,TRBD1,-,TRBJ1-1,CASKGAAMAFF,TGTGCCAGCAAGGGGGCGGCTATGGCTTTCTTT
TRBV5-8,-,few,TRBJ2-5,CASSLFLAEETQYF,TGTGCCAGCAGCTTATTCTTGGCAGAAGAGACCCAGTACTTC
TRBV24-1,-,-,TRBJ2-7,CATSAGARYEQYF,TGTGCCACCAGTGCGGGTGCTAGGTACGAGCAGTACTTC
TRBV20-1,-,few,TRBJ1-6,CSARRGADNSPLHF,TGCAGTGCTAGAAGGGGGGCGGATAATTCACCCCTCCACTTT
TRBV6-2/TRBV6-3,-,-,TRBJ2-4,CASSYGPYGIQYF,TGTGCCAGCAGTTACGGGCCCTATGGCATTCAGTACTTC
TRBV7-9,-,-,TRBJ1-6,CASSYAGESPLHF,TGTGCCAGCAGCTACGCGGGGGAATCACCCCTCCACTTT
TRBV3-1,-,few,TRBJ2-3,CASSSGPGNTQYF,TGTGCCAGCAGCTCCGGCCCCGGGAATACGCAGTATTTT
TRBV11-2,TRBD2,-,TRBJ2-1,CAISGGTSYNEQFF,TGTGCCATCTCGGGGGGGACCTCCTACAATGAGCAGTTCTTC
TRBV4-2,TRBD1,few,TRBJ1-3,CASSQVYRGYSGNTIYF,TGTGCCAGCAGCCAAGTGTACAGGGGGTACTCTGGAAACACCATATATTTT
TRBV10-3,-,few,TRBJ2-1,CAISAPRYNEQFF,TGTGCCATCAGTGCCCCCCGGTACAATGAGCAGTTCTTC
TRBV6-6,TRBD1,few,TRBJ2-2,CASSYLDRRTGELFF,TGTGCCAGCAGTTACTTGGACAGGCGCACCGGGGAGCTGTTTTTT
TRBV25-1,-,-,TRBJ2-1,CASSESLEVLRGEQFF,TGTGCCAGCAGTGAATCACTTGAGGTGCTACGCGGTGAGCAGTTCTTC